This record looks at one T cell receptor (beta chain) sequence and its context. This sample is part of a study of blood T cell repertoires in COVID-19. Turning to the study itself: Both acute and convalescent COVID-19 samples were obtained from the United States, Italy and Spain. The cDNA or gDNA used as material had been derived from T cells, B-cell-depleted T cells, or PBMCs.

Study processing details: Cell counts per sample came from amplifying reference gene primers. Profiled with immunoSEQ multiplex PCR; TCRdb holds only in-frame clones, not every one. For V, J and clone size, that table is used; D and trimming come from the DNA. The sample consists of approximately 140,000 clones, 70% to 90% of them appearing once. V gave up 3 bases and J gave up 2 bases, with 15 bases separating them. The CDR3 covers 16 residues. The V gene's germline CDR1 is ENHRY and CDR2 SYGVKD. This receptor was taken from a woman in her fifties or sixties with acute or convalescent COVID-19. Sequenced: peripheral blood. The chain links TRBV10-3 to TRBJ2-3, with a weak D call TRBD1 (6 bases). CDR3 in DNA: TGTGCCATCAGTGAAGGTGGGGGCTCCTTCACAGATACGCAGTATTTT. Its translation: CAISEGGGSFTDTQYF.